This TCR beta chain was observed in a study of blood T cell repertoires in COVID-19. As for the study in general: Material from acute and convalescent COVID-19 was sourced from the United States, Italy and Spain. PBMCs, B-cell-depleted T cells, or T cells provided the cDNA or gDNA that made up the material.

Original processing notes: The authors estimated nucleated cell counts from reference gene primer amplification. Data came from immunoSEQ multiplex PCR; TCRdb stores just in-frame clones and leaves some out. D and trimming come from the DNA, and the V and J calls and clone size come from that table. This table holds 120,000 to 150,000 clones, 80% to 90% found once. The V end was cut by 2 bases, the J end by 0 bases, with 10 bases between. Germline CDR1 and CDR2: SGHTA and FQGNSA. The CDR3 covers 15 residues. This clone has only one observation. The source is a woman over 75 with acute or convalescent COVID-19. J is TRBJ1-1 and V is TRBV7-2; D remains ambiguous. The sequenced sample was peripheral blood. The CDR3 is CASSLPITVNTEAFF. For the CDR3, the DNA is TGTGCCAGCAGCTTACCCATAACAGTGAACACTGAAGCTTTCTTT.